Each of the 10 T cell receptor beta chains below was sequenced from the same sample in a study of blood T cell repertoires in COVID-19. The protocol was immunoSEQ multiplex PCR, while the TCRdb copy is restricted to in-frame clones and leaves out a portion. The top ten clones hold 25% to 35% of a sample with tens of thousands of clones, around 90% of them seen once. Sequenced input: peripheral blood. All receptors derive from a woman older than 75 with active or convalescent COVID-19.

This chain connects TRBV18 to TRBJ1-5; D unresolved. The germline CDR1 and CDR2 sequences are KGHSH and LQKENI. Trimming took 3 bases from V and 7 from J, leaving 10 bases between them. The CDR3 runs to 13 residues. In nucleotides, the CDR3 is TGTGCCAGCTCACCGCACACCGGGCAGCCCCAGCATTTT. Translation gives CASSPHTGQPQHF.

The chain couples TRBV5-1 to TRBJ2-2; 7 bases line up with TRBD2. Germline V lookup: CDR1 SGHRS, CDR2 YFSETQ. V dropped 0 bases and J dropped 6; count of bases not matched to a gene: 14. CDR3 length: 18 amino acids. Here the CDR3 reads CASSLDGSILARSGELFF. For the CDR3, the DNA is TGCGCCAGCAGCTTGGACGGGTCGATACTAGCGAGATCCGGGGAGCTGTTTTTT.

This clone showed up just a few times. The rearrangement links TRBV19 to TRBJ2-7; no definite D call. From germline, CDR1 is LNHDA and CDR2 SQIVND (reference sequence). Trimming took 6 bases from V and 3 from J, leaving 9 bases between them. This CDR3 is 12 amino acids long. The DNA for the CDR3 is TGTGCCAGTAGATCCCGAGACTACGAGCAGTACTTC. Its protein product is CASRSRDYEQYF.

The chain combines TRBV7-3 with TRBJ2-7, with 8 bases fitting TRBD2. The V gene end was trimmed by 5 bases and the J gene end by 3 bases; junction bases not matched to a gene: 9. The V gene's germline CDR1 is SGHTA and CDR2 FQGTGA. The CDR3 has 15 amino acids. The CDR3 reads CASSRGGAEHYEQYF. CDR3 coding DNA: TGTGCCAGCAGCCGGGGGGGTGCGGAACACTACGAGCAGTACTTC.

This chain links TRBV28 with TRBJ1-2; 7 positions match TRBD1. Trimming cost V 5 bases and J 7 bases; bases outside gene matches: 7. Germline CDR1 reads MDHEN; CDR2 reads SYDVKM. The CDR3 length is 13 residues. The CDR3 bases are TGTGCCAGCAGTGACGACAGGGTTCGTGGCTACACCTTC. Translating gives CASSDDRVRGYTF.

The V and J genes are TRBV19 and TRBJ2-3; D not resolved. The CDR3 covers 16 residues. The germline gives CDR1 LNHDA, CDR2 SQIVND (reference sequence). Trimming removed 4 bases at V and 1 base at J, with 15 bases between. Here the CDR3 DNA reads TGTGCCAGTAGTACTGCCTCCAGGTGGGGCACAGATACGCAGTATTTT. This codes for CASSTASRWGTDTQYF.

The genes are TRBV6-8 and TRBJ2-2, with TRBD1 matching 10 bases. There are 22 residues in the CDR3. Germline V gene sequence: CDR1 MNHGY, CDR2 SAAAGT. After removal of 8 bases from V and 1 base from J, the junction contained 25 bases not matched to a gene. The CDR3 protein is CASYRINRDRGLDWGNTGELFF. The CDR3 DNA is TGTGCCAGCTATAGAATAAACCGGGACAGGGGTTTGGACTGGGGGAACACCGGGGAGCTGTTTTTT.

The chain recombines TRBV4-3 with TRBJ1-1, with unresolved D. V was cut by 4 bases and J by 5 bases, with 17 bases left in between. The germline V gene encodes CDR1 LGHNA and CDR2 YSLEER. The CDR3 totals 15 residues. The CDR3 sequence is CASSRTHTSGTEAFF. As DNA, the CDR3 is TGCGCCAGCAGCCGAACTCACACCTCCGGGACTGAAGCTTTCTTT.

The rearrangement links TRBV4-3 to TRBJ2-3; tentatively, D is TRBD2 (7 bases). Trimming shortened V by 4 bases and J by 4 bases, and 15 bases separated the two germline ends. The CDR3 sequence is 15 residues long. In germline, CDR1 is LGHNA, CDR2 YSLEER. The CDR3 sequence: CASSPQGGAADTQYF. The CDR3 nucleotides read TGCGCCAGCAGCCCCCAAGGGGGGGCAGCAGATACGCAGTATTTT.

The V and J genes are TRBV5-1 and TRBJ2-1, with 7 bases matching TRBD1. CDR3 length equals 15 residues. The V and J ends lost 0 bases and 4 bases, in that order; junction bases with no gene match: 4. Germline assignment: CDR1 SGHRS and CDR2 YFSETQ. As DNA, the CDR3 is TGCGCCAGCAGCTTGGTAGGGGGCCGATACAATGAGCAGTTCTTC. Translation gives CASSLVGGRYNEQFF.